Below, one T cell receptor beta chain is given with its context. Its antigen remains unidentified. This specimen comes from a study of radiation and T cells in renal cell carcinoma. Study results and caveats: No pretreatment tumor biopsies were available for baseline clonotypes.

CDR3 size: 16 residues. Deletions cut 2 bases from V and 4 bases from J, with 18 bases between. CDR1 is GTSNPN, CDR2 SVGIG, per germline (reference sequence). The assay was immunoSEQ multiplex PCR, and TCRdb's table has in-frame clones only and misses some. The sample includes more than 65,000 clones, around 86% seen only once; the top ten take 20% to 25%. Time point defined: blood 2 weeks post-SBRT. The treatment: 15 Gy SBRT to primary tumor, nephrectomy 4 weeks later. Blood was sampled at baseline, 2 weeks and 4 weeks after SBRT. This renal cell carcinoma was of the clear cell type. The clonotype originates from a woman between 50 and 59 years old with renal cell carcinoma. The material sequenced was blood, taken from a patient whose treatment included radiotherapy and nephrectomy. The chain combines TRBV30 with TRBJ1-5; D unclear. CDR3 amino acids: CAWSPKHLERNQPQHF. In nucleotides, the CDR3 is TGTGCCTGGAGTCCCAAACACCTTGAAAGGAATCAGCCCCAGCATTTT.